The clone carrying this T cell receptor (beta chain) was counted a single time. The sample is drawn from a study of blood T cell repertoires in COVID-19. V was shortened by 0 bases and J by 2 bases, with 11 bases between the two germline ends. CDR3 length: 15 amino acids. Germline CDR1 is LNHNV and CDR2 is YYDKDF (reference sequence). Some clones are missing from TCRdb's copy, which holds only in-frame ones; the method was immunoSEQ multiplex PCR. The sample contains about 140,000 clones, 82% of which appear only once. The TCR was taken from an elderly woman with acute or convalescent COVID-19. The gene calls are TRBV15 and TRBJ2-7; D ambiguous. The sequencing input was peripheral blood. This CDR3 is CATSRDEHPAYEQYF. The DNA of the CDR3 is TGTGCCACCAGCAGAGACGAACATCCCGCCTACGAGCAGTACTTC.